The 16 T cell receptor beta chains below come from one sample, sequenced in a study of blood T cell repertoires in COVID-19. Data came from immunoSEQ multiplex PCR; TCRdb stores just in-frame clones and leaves some out. The sample lists some 380,000 clones, around 89% occurring once. The specimen sequenced was peripheral blood. The receptors shown here come from a man aged 18 to 29 with active or convalescent COVID-19.

The CDR3 here is CASSLVGRGADTQYF. CDR3 DNA: TGTGCCAGCAGCTTAGTGGGTCGGGGGGCCGATACGCAGTATTTT. This chain connects TRBV13 to TRBJ2-3; possible D gene TRBD2, 7 bases. The CDR3 consists of 15 residues. Per germline, CDR1 PRHDT and CDR2 FYEKMQ (reference sequence). Trimming removed 1 base from V and 6 bases from J, with 14 bases in between.

V and J are TRBV6-6 and TRBJ1-2; no clear D. V gave up 2 bases and J gave up 3 bases, with 7 bases separating them. The CDR3 covers 13 residues. The germline V gene has CDR1 MNHNY and CDR2 SVGAGI (reference sequence). CDR3 amino acids: CASSYERDYGYTF. The CDR3 DNA reads as TGTGCCAGCAGTTACGAGAGGGACTATGGCTACACCTTC.

This chain connects TRBV3-1 (or the pseudogene TRBV3-2) to TRBJ2-7; 9 bases are shared with TRBD1. There are 15 residues in the CDR3. Germline lookup yields CDR1 LGHDT and CDR2 YNNKEL (reference sequence). Trimming at V came to 3 bases and at J to 3 bases, leaving 6 bases not matched to a gene. The CDR3 DNA follows: TGTGCCAGCAGCCAGCCGACAGGGGGATACTACGAGCAGTACTTC. It codes for CASSQPTGGYYEQYF.

The chain is built from TRBV19 and TRBJ1-1; 7 nucleotides match TRBD1. This CDR3 is built from 15 residues. Trimming removed 6 bases from V and 5 bases from J; junction bases left unmatched: 12. The germline gives CDR1 LNHDA, CDR2 SQIVND (reference sequence). CDR3 residues: CASRTEGQRWTEAFF. CDR3 DNA sequence: TGTGCCAGTAGAACCGAGGGACAGCGGTGGACTGAAGCTTTCTTT.

The chain has TRBV11-2 and TRBJ2-7; D gene ambiguous. The CDR3 has 15 amino acids. The V gene lost 3 bases and the J gene lost 0 bases, with 12 bases spanning the gap. Germline CDR1 reads SGHAT; CDR2 reads FQNNGV. CDR3 sequence reads: CASSLTNLDSYEQYF. The CDR3 nucleotides read TGTGCCAGCAGCTTGACAAACCTGGACTCCTACGAGCAGTACTTC.

The chain joins TRBV5-1 to TRBJ2-3; maybe TRBD2 (5 bases). V lost 2 bases and J 2 bases, leaving 9 bases between the germline ends. The CDR3 is 14 residues long. Germline loops: CDR1 SGHRS, CDR2 YFSETQ. The CDR3 nucleotides read TGCGCCAGCAGCTTTGCGGGTTCCACAGATACGCAGTATTTT. Translating gives CASSFAGSTDTQYF. Based on the CDR3 plus reference TRBV5-1 and TRBJ2-3, the full variable domain is KAGVTQTPRYLIKTRGQQVTLSCSPISGHRSVSWYQQTPGQGLQFLFEYFSETQRNKGNFPGRFSGRQFSNSRSEMNVSTLELGDSALYLCASSFAGSTDTQYFGPGTRLTVL.

This chain links TRBV27 with TRBJ2-1; possibly TRBD1 for D (6 bases). CDR1 MNHEY and CDR2 SMNVEV come from the germline V gene (reference sequence). The CDR3 totals 13 residues. V lost 10 bases and J 9 bases, leaving 19 bases between the germline ends. The CDR3 sequence: CAIYDSAQGEQFF. The CDR3, as DNA: TGTGCCATCTATGACTCCGCACAGGGTGAGCAGTTCTTC.

The chain links TRBV6-2 or TRBV6-3 to TRBJ2-1, with a weak D call TRBD1 (5 bases). Per germline, CDR1 MNHEY and CDR2 SVGEGT. Deletions cut 5 bases from V and 9 bases from J, with 17 bases between. This CDR3 contains 14 residues. The CDR3 loop is CASSGRLRVGEQFF. Written as DNA, the CDR3 is TGTGCCAGCAGTGGGCGGCTCAGGGTCGGTGAGCAGTTCTTC.

The sample holds a few counts of this clone. This chain uses TRBV7-9 with TRBJ1-2; no clear D gene. The germline V and J ends were trimmed by 1 base and 3 bases, with 12 bases remaining between them. Per the germline V gene, CDR1 is SEHNR and CDR2 is FQNEAQ (reference sequence). There are 15 residues in the CDR3. CDR3 DNA: TGTGCCAGCAGCTTAGTTATTGGAGGAGACTATGGCTACACCTTC. It translates to CASSLVIGGDYGYTF.

The chain uses TRBV9 and TRBJ2-3, with D possibly TRBD2 on 6 matching bases. Germline-derived CDR1 and CDR2 are SGDLS and YYNGEE. This CDR3 has 15 amino acids. The ends were cut back, 0 bases at V and 6 bases at J, with 14 bases in the middle. The CDR3 region has the DNA TGTGCCAGCAGCGTAGATGGCGGAGGGAGGGATACGCAGTATTTT. This gives the protein CASSVDGGGRDTQYF.

This clone was detected only a few times. The chain couples TRBV5-6 to TRBJ1-1; no definite D call. Germline values: CDR1 SGHDT, CDR2 YYEEEE. The CDR3 extends over 13 amino acids. With 3 bases removed from V and 5 bases from J, the gap between germline ends came to 11 bases. CDR3 in amino acids: CASSYSGNTEAFF. In DNA, the CDR3 is TGTGCCAGCAGCTATTCAGGTAATACTGAAGCTTTCTTT.

The CDR3 sequence: CASSLLSWTGKDGYTF. CDR3 nucleotide sequence: TGTGCCAGCAGTCTCCTCAGCTGGACAGGGAAAGACGGCTACACCTTC. J is TRBJ1-2 and V is TRBV28, with 8 bases matching TRBD1. The CDR3 totals 16 residues. Losses at the gene ends were 5 bases for V and 8 bases for J; bases not matched to a gene: 16. Germline-derived CDR1 and CDR2 are MDHEN and SYDVKM.

The chain has TRBV6-2 or TRBV6-3 and TRBJ2-7; D unclear. V dropped 4 bases and J dropped 4 bases, with 17 bases sitting between them. Germline V CDR1 and CDR2: MNHEY, SVGEGT. The CDR3 spans 15 residues. The CDR3: CASSSRVSVLYEQYF. The CDR3 nucleotides are TGTGCCAGCAGTTCCCGGGTATCCGTACTGTACGAGCAGTACTTC.

V usage is TRBV5-8 and J usage is TRBJ2-1; D is perhaps TRBD2 (6 bases). Germline values: CDR1 SGHTS, CDR2 YDEGEE. Trimming pared 2 bases from V and 2 bases from J, leaving 8 bases between. The CDR3 sequence is 14 residues long. This CDR3 reads CASSFGEAYNEQFF. The DNA of the CDR3 is TGTGCCAGCAGCTTCGGGGAGGCCTACAATGAGCAGTTCTTC.

This rearrangement joins TRBV28 to TRBJ2-1, with D possibly being TRBD2 (6 bases). The CDR3 runs to 13 residues. Germline CDR1 reads MDHEN; CDR2 reads SYDVKM. V was pared by 6 bases and J by 2 bases, with 8 bases between. DNA of the CDR3: TGTGCCAGCAGGGAGGGAGCCTACAATGAGCAGTTCTTC. Translation: CASREGAYNEQFF.

V usage is TRBV7-9 and J usage is TRBJ1-2; TRBD1 might be the D (5 bases). V dropped 1 base and J dropped 4 bases, with 10 bases sitting between them. The CDR3 runs to 14 residues. CDR1 is SEHNR, CDR2 FQNEAQ, per germline (reference sequence). CDR3 bases: TGTGCCAGCAGCTTAGAACCGACAGCCTATGGCTACACCTTC. Encoded protein: CASSLEPTAYGYTF.